One sample yielded the 18 T cell receptor beta chains listed below, sequenced in a study of breast tumors, draining lymph nodes, adjacent tissues. TCRdb called the multiplex PCR reads again in MiXCR, with one record for every CDR3 protein. Found here are more than 50,000 distinct CDR3 sequences, approximately 57% of them singletons; the top ten hold roughly a fifth. The sample consisted of breast tumor tissue. All receptors come from a female donor with breast cancer. Some clones in this sample may be carry-over from other donors' samples.

This clonotype was recorded many times. The chain couples TRBV7-2 to TRBJ1-2; 9 bases agree with TRBD1. The CDR3 spans 17 residues. The junction had 15 bases not matched to a gene; V was cut back by 2 bases and J by 8 bases. Germline CDR1 and CDR2: SGHTA and FQGNSA. The CDR3 bases are TGTGCCAGCAGCTTATCCCCCACCCTCGGGACAGGGCTGGGCTACACCTTC. It specifies CASSLSPTLGTGLGYTF.

Only a few counts were recorded for this clonotype. The J gene is TRBJ2-2, the V gene TRBV18; 8 bases agree with TRBD2. The V and J ends lost 1 base and 5 bases, in that order; junction bases with no gene match: 12. Germline V CDR1 and CDR2: KGHSH, LQKENI. CDR3 size: 18 residues. The CDR3, as DNA: TGTGCCAGCTCACCACTCGGCGTTGCGGGGGGCTCTACCGGGGAGCTGTTTTTT. It yields the protein CASSPLGVAGGSTGELFF.

This clonotype is categorized as medium-sized (0.01 to 0.1%). This chain joins TRBV24-1 and TRBJ1-5; D may be TRBD1 (5 bases). The V gene lost 4 bases and the J gene lost 4 bases, with 25 bases spanning the gap. CDR1 KGHDR and CDR2 SFDVKD come from the germline V gene. The length of the CDR3 is 19 residues. The chain's CDR3 is CATSEVRGVAFAKNQPQHF. The CDR3 DNA reads TGTGCCACCAGTGAGGTTCGGGGGGTGGCATTCGCCAAAAATCAGCCCCAGCATTTT.

V gene TRBV19 combines with J gene TRBJ1-4, with 9 nucleotides matching TRBD1. V lost 5 bases and J lost 8; bases outside the gene matches: 12. Germline values: CDR1 LNHDA, CDR2 SQIVND (reference sequence). This CDR3 is built from 16 residues. The CDR3 nucleotides read TGTGCCAGTAGTCCCTACGGGACAGGGTTAGACGAAAAACTGTTTTTT. It specifies CASSPYGTGLDEKLFF.

This clonotype was counted once. Here the CDR3 reads CASSFGPYNSPLHF. DNA for the CDR3: TGTGCCAGCAGCTTTGGACCTTATAATTCACCCCTCCACTTT. The V and J genes are TRBV12-3 or TRBV12-4 and TRBJ1-6; D gene unclear. The CDR3 runs to 14 residues. The V end was cut by 6 bases, the J end by 4 bases, with 10 bases between.

At least ten counts were recorded for this clonotype. The genes are TRBV5-8 and TRBJ2-3; 7 nucleotides match TRBD2. This CDR3 spans 17 amino acids. Trimming removed 6 bases from V and 2 bases from J; junction bases left unmatched: 15. Germline CDR1 is SGHTS and CDR2 is YDEGEE. CDR3 DNA sequence: TGTGCCAGCACCCGGCGGGGGATTAGCGGGCCCACAGATACGCAGTATTTT. Translated: CASTRRGISGPTDTQYF.

The V call is TRBV10-2, the J call TRBJ2-7, with D maybe TRBD1 (6 bases). Trimming removed 0 bases from V and 2 bases from J, with 11 bases in between. From germline, CDR1 is WSHSY and CDR2 SAAADI. The CDR3 runs 15 residues. The CDR3 coding sequence is TGCGCCAGCAGTGAGTCCAGGACAGCCCCCTACGAGCAGTACTTC. Its protein is CASSESRTAPYEQYF.

On this clonotype: This may arise from a read error, as a much more abundant clone is one base away. The V call is TRBV5-1, the J call TRBJ1-5, with 9 bases that match TRBD1. The CDR3 loop spans 14 amino acids. Germline-derived CDR1 and CDR2 are SGHRS and YFSETQ. The CDR3 nucleotides are TGCGCCAGCAGCTTGACAGGGGGCGATCACCCCCAGCATTTT. Its protein product is CASSLTGGDHPQHF.

As to this clonotype: The germline gene is not matched at one end of the junction; a read error may be the cause. This chain joins TRBV28 and TRBJ1-5, with D possibly TRBD1 on 6 matching bases. Germline V gene data show CDR1 as MDHEN and CDR2 as SYDVKM. The CDR3 runs to 14 residues. CDR3 amino acids: CASTTGKYNEPQHF. The CDR3, as DNA: TGTGCCAGCACCACAGGGAAATACAATGAGCCCCAGCATTTT.

In regard to this clonotype: The conserved phenylalanine or tryptophan normally closing the CDR3 is absent here, so this likely arose from a read error. The chain carries TRBV4-1 and TRBJ1-6; possible D gene TRBD1, 5 bases. CDR1 and CDR2 (germline): MGHRA, YSYEKL. The CDR3 runs to 15 residues. The CDR3 spells CASGQRTGGISPLHC. As DNA, the CDR3 is TGCGCCAGCGGCCAACGGACCGGGGGGATTTCACCCCTCCACTGT.

This sequence joins TRBV29-1 and TRBJ2-3, with 7 bases lining up with TRBD1. The CDR3 is 12 residues long. The V segment lost 6 bases and the J segment 4 bases; nucleotides outside the gene matches: 4. Germline V gene lookup returns CDR1 SQVTM and CDR2 ANQGSEA. The CDR3 loop reads CSVDGTADTQYF. As DNA, the CDR3 is TGCAGCGTCGACGGGACAGCAGATACGCAGTATTTT.

This chain links TRBV4-3 with TRBJ1-4; 10 bases agree with TRBD1. J gave up 7 bases and V 5 bases, and 7 bases lay outside the gene matches. Germline V gene lookup returns CDR1 LGHNA and CDR2 YSLEER. There are 15 residues in the CDR3. The CDR3, as DNA: TGCGCCAGCAGCTATCCGGGACAGGGGATTGAAAAACTGTTTTTT. Encoded protein: CASSYPGQGIEKLFF.

The chain employs TRBV11-2 and TRBJ2-7, with TRBD1 matching 8 bases. V shed 5 bases and J 3 bases; nucleotides not matched to a gene: 6. The CDR3 extends over 14 amino acids. Per the germline V gene, CDR1 is SGHAT and CDR2 is FQNNGV. In DNA, the CDR3 is TGTGCCAGCAGCGGGCTAGGGACAGGCTACGAGCAGTACTTC. Translation: CASSGLGTGYEQYF.

V and J are TRBV4-3 and TRBJ1-4; D gene uncertain. Trimming took off 2 bases at V and 4 bases at J, with 14 bases between the two ends. This CDR3 comprises 16 residues. Germline-derived CDR1 and CDR2 are LGHNA and YSLEER. This chain's CDR3 is CASSQSRGELNEKLFF. As DNA, the CDR3 is TGCGCCAGCAGCCAAAGTCGGGGAGAGCTTAATGAAAAACTGTTTTTT.

This clonotype was found many times. This chain joins TRBV5-8 and TRBJ2-1; D remains unclear. The V gene lost 0 bases and the J gene lost 4 bases, with 14 bases spanning the gap. This CDR3 is built from 16 residues. Germline CDR1 reads SGHTS; CDR2 reads YDEGEE. CDR3 sequence: CASSLGPRGSYNEQFF. CDR3 in DNA: TGTGCCAGCAGCTTGGGACCTCGAGGATCATACAATGAGCAGTTCTTC. The full variable domain, in which reference TRBV5-8 and TRBJ2-1 provide the parts outside the CDR3, is EAGVTQSPTHLIKTRGQQATLRCSPISGHTSVYWYQQALGLGLQFLLWYDEGEERNRGNFPPRFSGRQFPNYSSELNVNALELEDSALYLCASSLGPRGSYNEQFFGPGTRLTVL.

This clonotype was seen only a few times. At one end, the junction sequence differs from germline, possibly due to a read error. The V gene is TRBV7-9, the J gene TRBJ2-5; 12 bases are a match to TRBD1. The CDR3 is made up of 15 amino acids. Germline CDR1 reads SEHNR; CDR2 reads FQNEAQ (reference sequence). CDR3 residues: CASSLWDRGRETQYF. For the CDR3, the DNA is TGTGCCAGCAGCTTATGGGACAGGGGGCGTGAGACTCAGTACTTC.

The genes are TRBV29-1 and TRBJ2-1, with unresolved D. CDR3 length: 10 amino acids. The germline CDR1 and CDR2 sequences are SQVTM and ANQGSEA. V was cut by 7 bases and J by 3 bases, with 4 bases left in between. CDR3: CSEHYNEQFF. CDR3 sequence (DNA): TGCAGCGAACACTACAATGAGCAGTTCTTC.

This clonotype was seen many times. V gene TRBV12-3 or TRBV12-4 combines with J gene TRBJ1-5; 7 nucleotides line up with TRBD1. This CDR3 region has 14 residues. Trimming removed 3 bases from V and 5 bases from J; junction bases left unmatched: 4. The CDR3 region is CASSFSTGDQPQHF. The CDR3 bases are TGTGCCAGCAGTTTTAGTACAGGGGATCAGCCCCAGCATTTT.